Following are 10 T cell receptor beta chains from one sample sequenced in a study of blood T cells in healthy people across ages. PCR was performed a second time for roughly 7 to 11 cycles using a sample-barcoded 5' primer and a J-beta primer mix. One entry per CDR3 protein, called by TCRdb with MiXCR from the 5' RACE reads. The sample holds about 780,000 distinct CDR3 sequences, 35% to 50% seen once. Sequenced input: blood. All receptors derive from a man older than 75 in good health.

This clonotype was observed a handful of times. The CDR3 region has the DNA TGTGCCAGCAGTAAAGGACTACCCCCGCCTTACAATGAGCAGTTCTTC. Protein: CASSKGLPPPYNEQFF. The rearrangement uses TRBV12-3 or TRBV12-4 and TRBJ2-1; D may be TRBD2 (6 bases). The V gene lost 5 bases and the J gene lost 4 bases, with 18 bases spanning the gap. The CDR3 runs 16 residues.

The chain uses TRBV5-1 and TRBJ2-7; a weak D match, TRBD1 (6 bases). The V end was cut by 4 bases, the J end by 5 bases, with 13 bases between. Germline V gene data show CDR1 as SGHRS and CDR2 as YFSETQ. This CDR3 spans 13 amino acids. CDR3 sequence reads: CASSALTGHEQYF. Here the CDR3 DNA reads TGCGCCAGCAGCGCCTTAACAGGGCACGAGCAGTACTTC.

This CDR3 is CSARGVANEKLFF. CDR3 nucleotide sequence: TGCAGTGCTAGGGGTGTTGCTAATGAAAAACTGTTTTTT. The chain is built from TRBV20-1 and TRBJ1-4; D ambiguous. The V gene lost 3 bases and the J gene lost 3 bases, with 8 bases spanning the gap. The CDR3 is 13 residues long. Germline V lookup: CDR1 DFQATT, CDR2 SNEGSKA (reference sequence).

This clonotype was seen only a few times. This rearrangement joins TRBV7-2 to TRBJ1-2, with a tentative D call TRBD1 (5 bases). V was shortened by 5 bases and J by 6 bases, with 19 bases between the two germline ends. This CDR3 region has 15 residues. The V gene's germline CDR1 is SGHTA and CDR2 FQGNSA. CDR3: CASSLGQGLRDGYTF. CDR3 coding DNA: TGTGCCAGCAGCCTCGGACAAGGACTTAGAGATGGCTACACCTTC.

The chain links TRBV29-1 to TRBJ1-2; the match to TRBD1 covers 10 bases. Germline V CDR1 and CDR2: SQVTM, ANQGSEA. CDR3 length: 15 residues. J lost 2 bases, V lost 8 bases, and 11 bases had no gene match. The CDR3 loop is CSTWTGGSGNYGYTF. In DNA form, the CDR3 reads TGCAGCACCTGGACAGGGGGTTCTGGAAACTATGGCTACACCTTC.

This clonotype was recorded a few times. The J gene is TRBJ2-3, the V gene TRBV6-5, with a tentative D call TRBD1 (6 bases). Trimming took off 2 bases at V and 8 bases at J, with 17 bases between the two ends. CDR3 length: 15 residues. Germline V gene sequence: CDR1 MNHEY, CDR2 SVGAGI. DNA for the CDR3: TGTGCCAGCAGTTACAGTCTGACTGCCAGGGGTACGCAGTATTTT. Translation gives CASSYSLTARGTQYF.

This clonotype was seen more than once but under ten times. The chain couples TRBV20-1 to TRBJ2-5; tentatively, D is TRBD2 (5 bases). The closer fit of TRBJ2-7 to the DNA end suggests the J call may be wrong. The length of the CDR3 is 14 residues. Germline lookup yields CDR1 DFQATT and CDR2 SNEGSKA (reference sequence). CDR3 nucleotide sequence: TGCAGTGCCGGTACCTCGGACTTGGCCCCCGAGCAGTACTTC. Translation: CSAGTSDLAPEQYF.

The chain recombines TRBV2 with TRBJ2-2; 9 bases map to TRBD2. Germline CDR1 and CDR2: SNHLY and FYNNEI. J was trimmed by 5 bases and V by 5 bases; bases with no gene match: 6. The CDR3 consists of 15 residues. The CDR3 nucleotides are TGTGCCAGCAGTTTTTATAGCGGGAGTACCGGGGAGCTGTTTTTT. It codes for CASSFYSGSTGELFF.

This clonotype was found a few times. This rearrangement joins TRBV18 to TRBJ2-5; D uncertain. The V end was cut by 1 base, the J end by 0 bases, with 3 bases between. The CDR3 is made up of 13 amino acids. Germline values: CDR1 KGHSH, CDR2 LQKENI. The CDR3 loop reads CASSPQDQETQYF. CDR3 sequence (DNA): TGTGCCAGCTCACCACAGGACCAAGAGACCCAGTACTTC.

This clonotype was observed a single time. The V and J genes are TRBV10-3 and TRBJ2-5; 10 bases line up with TRBD2. CDR1 is ENHRY and CDR2 is SYGVKD in the germline V gene. The CDR3 loop spans 14 amino acids. V trimming: 8 bases; J trimming: 4 bases; junction bases outside the gene matches: 7. The CDR3 bases are TGTGCCATCTCCGAGCGGGAGGGGGCAGAGACCCAGTACTTC. It is translated as CAISEREGAETQYF.